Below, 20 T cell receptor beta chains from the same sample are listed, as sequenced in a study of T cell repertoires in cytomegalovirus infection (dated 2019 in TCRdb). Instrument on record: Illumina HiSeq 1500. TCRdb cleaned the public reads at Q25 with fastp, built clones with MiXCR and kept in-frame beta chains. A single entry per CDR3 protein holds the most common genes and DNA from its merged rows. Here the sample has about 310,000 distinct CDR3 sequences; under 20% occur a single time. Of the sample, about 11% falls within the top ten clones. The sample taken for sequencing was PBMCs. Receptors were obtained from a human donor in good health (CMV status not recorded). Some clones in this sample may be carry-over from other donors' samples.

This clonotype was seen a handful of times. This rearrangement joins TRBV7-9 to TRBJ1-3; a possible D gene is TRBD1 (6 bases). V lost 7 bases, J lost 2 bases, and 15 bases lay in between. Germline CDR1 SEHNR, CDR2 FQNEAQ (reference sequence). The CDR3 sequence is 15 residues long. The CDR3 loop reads CASKLQGVAGNTIYF. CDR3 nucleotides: TGTGCCAGCAAATTACAGGGAGTGGCTGGAAACACCATATATTTT.

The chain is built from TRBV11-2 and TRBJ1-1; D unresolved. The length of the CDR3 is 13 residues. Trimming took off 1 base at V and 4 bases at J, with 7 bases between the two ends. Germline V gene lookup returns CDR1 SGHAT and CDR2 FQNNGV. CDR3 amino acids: CASSLGQRTEAFF. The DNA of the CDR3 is TGTGCCAGCAGCTTAGGGCAGCGCACTGAAGCTTTCTTT.

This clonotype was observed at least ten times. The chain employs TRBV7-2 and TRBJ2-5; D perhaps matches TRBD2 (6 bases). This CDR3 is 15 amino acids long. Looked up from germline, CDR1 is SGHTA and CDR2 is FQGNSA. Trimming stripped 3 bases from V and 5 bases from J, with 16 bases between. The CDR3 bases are TGTGCCAGCAGCTTGCCCGGGGGAACCGTGGAGACCCAGTACTTC. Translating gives CASSLPGGTVETQYF.

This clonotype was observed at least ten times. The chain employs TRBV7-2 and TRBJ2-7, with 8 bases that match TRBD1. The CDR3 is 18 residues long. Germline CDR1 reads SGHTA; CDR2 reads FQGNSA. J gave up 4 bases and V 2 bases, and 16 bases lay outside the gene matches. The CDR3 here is CASSLNLGTGTGRYEQYF. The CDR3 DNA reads TGTGCCAGCAGCTTAAATTTGGGAACCGGGACAGGACGTTACGAGCAGTACTTC.

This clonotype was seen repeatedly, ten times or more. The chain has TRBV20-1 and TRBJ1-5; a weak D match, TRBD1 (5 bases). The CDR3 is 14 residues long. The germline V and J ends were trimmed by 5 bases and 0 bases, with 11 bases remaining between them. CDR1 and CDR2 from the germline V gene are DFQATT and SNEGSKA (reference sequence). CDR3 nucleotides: TGCAGTGCTGCGGGACCGAATAGCAATCAGCCCCAGCATTTT. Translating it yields CSAAGPNSNQPQHF.

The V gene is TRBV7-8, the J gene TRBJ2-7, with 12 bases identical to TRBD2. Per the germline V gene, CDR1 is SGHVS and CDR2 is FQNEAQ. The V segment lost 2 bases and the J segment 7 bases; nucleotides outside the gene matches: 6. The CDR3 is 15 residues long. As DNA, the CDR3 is TGTGCCAGCAGCTTAAGGACTAGCGGGGTGAGGGAGCAGTACTTC. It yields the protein CASSLRTSGVREQYF.

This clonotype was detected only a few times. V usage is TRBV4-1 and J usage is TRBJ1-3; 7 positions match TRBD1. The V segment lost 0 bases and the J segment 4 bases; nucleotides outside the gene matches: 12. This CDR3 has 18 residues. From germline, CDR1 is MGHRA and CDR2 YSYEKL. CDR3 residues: CASSQDRAGTDKGNTIYF. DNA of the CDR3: TGCGCCAGCAGCCAAGACCGAGCCGGGACAGACAAAGGAAACACCATATATTTT.

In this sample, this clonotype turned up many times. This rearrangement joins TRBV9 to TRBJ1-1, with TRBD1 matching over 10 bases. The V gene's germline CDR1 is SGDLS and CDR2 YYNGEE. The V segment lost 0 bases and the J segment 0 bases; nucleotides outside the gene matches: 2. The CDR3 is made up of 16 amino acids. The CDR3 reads CASSVGGTGVNTEAFF. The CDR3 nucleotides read TGTGCCAGCAGCGTAGGGGGGACAGGGGTGAACACTGAAGCTTTCTTT. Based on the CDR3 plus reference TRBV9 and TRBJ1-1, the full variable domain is DSGVTQTPKHLITATGQRVTLRCSPRSGDLSVYWYQQSLDQGLQFLIQYYNGEERAKGNILERFSAQQFPDLHSELNLSSLELGDSALYFCASSVGGTGVNTEAFFGQGTRLTVV.

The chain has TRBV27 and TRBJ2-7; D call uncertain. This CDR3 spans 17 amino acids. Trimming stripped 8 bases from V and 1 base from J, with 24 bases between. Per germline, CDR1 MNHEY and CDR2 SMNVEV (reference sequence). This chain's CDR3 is CASDEPHLVGRSYEQYF. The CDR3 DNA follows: TGTGCCAGCGATGAGCCCCACCTCGTAGGGCGATCCTACGAGCAGTACTTC.

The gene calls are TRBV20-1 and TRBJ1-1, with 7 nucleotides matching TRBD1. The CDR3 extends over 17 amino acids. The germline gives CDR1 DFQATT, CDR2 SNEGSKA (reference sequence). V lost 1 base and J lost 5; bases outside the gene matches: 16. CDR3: CSARVLRNRQGVTEAFF. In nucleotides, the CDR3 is TGCAGTGCTAGAGTTCTACGTAATCGACAGGGCGTGACTGAAGCTTTCTTT.

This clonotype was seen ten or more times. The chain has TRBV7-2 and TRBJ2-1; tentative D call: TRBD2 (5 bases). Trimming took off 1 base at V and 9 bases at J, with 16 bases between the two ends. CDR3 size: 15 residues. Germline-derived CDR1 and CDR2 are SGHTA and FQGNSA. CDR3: CASSLVGRLTAEQFF. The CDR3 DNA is TGTGCCAGCAGCTTAGTCGGCAGACTAACGGCTGAGCAGTTCTTC.

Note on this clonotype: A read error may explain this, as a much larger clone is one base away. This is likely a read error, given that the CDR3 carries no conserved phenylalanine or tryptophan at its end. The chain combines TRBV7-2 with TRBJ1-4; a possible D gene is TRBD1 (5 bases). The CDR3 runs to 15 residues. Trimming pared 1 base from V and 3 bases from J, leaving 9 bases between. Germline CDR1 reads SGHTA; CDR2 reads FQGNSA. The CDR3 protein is CASSLGRGANEKLFY. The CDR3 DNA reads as TGTGCCAGCAGCTTAGGGCGGGGGGCTAATGAAAAACTGTTTTAT.

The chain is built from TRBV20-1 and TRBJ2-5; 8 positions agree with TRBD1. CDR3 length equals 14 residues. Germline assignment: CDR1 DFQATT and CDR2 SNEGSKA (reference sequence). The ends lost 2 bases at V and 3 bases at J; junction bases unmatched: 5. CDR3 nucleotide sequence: TGCAGTGCTAGACCGGGACAGGCGGAAGAGACCCAGTACTTC. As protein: CSARPGQAEETQYF.

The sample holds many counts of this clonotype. The DNA for the CDR3 is TGTGCCAGCAGCACCTGGACAGTTTCAGATACGCAGTATTTT. Translating it yields CASSTWTVSDTQYF. The V call is TRBV11-2, the J call TRBJ2-3, with D maybe TRBD1 (6 bases). The CDR3 is 14 amino acids. CDR1 and CDR2 from the germline V gene are SGHAT and FQNNGV. V was pared by 5 bases and J by 4 bases, with 13 bases between.

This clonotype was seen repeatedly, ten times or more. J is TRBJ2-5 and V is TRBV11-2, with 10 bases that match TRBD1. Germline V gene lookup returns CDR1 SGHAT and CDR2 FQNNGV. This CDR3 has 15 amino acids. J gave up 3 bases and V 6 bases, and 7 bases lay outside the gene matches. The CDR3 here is CASSQDRGWEETQYF. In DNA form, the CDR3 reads TGTGCCAGCAGTCAGGACAGGGGGTGGGAAGAGACCCAGTACTTC.

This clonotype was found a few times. CDR3 nucleotides: TGTGCCAGCAGCGCGACAGTTAAAGAGACCCAGTACTTC. This encodes CASSATVKETQYF. This sequence joins TRBV5-5 and TRBJ2-5; possibly TRBD1 for D (5 bases). V lost 4 bases, J lost 3 bases, and 10 bases lay in between. CDR1 and CDR2 from the germline V gene are SGHKS and YYEKEE (reference sequence). The CDR3 totals 13 residues.

The CDR3 here is CSAIGGGYYNEQFF. The CDR3 region has the DNA TGCAGTGCTATCGGCGGGGGGTACTACAATGAGCAGTTCTTC. The chain has TRBV20-1 and TRBJ2-1, with 8 nucleotides matching TRBD2. Germline CDR1 reads DFQATT; CDR2 reads SNEGSKA (reference sequence). V shed 4 bases, J shed 3 bases, and the junction held 5 bases outside the gene matches. There are 14 residues in the CDR3.

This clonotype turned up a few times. CDR3 DNA sequence: TGTGCCAGCAGTTTAGCGGGGACTCGAGGGGGTTCACCCCTCCACTTT. Amino acid sequence: CASSLAGTRGGSPLHF. This chain uses TRBV12-3 or TRBV12-4 with TRBJ1-6; perhaps TRBD1 as D (6 bases). The CDR3 contains 16 residues. V shed 0 bases and J shed 9 bases, with 15 bases lying between them.

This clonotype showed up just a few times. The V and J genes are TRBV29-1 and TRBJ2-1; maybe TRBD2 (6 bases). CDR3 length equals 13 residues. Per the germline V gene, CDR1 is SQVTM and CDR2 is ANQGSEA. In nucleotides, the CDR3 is TGCACCGCGGGGCCAGGAACCTACAATGAGCAGTTCTTC. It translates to CTAGPGTYNEQFF.

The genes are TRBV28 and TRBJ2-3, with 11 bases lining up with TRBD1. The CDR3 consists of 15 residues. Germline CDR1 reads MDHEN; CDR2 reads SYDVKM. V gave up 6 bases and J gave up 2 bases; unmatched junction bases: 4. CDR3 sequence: CASSRDRGYTDTQYF. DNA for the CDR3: TGTGCCAGCAGCCGGGACAGGGGGTACACAGATACGCAGTATTTT. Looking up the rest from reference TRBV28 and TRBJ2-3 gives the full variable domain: DVKVTQSSRYLVKRTGEKVFLECVQDMDHENMFWYRQDPGLGLRLIYFSYDVKMKEKGDIPEGYSVSREKKERFSLILESASTNQTSMYLCASSRDRGYTDTQYFGPGTRLTVL.